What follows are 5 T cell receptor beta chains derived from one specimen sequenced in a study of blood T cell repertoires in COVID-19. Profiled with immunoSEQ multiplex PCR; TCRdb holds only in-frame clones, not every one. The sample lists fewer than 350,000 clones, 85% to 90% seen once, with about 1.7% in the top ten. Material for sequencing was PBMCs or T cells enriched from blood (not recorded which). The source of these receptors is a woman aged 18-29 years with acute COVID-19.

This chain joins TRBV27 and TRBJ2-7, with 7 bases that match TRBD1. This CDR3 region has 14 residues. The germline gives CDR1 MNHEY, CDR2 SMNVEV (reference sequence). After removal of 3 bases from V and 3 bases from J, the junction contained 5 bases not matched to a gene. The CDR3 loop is CASSLGQLNYEQYF. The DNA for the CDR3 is TGTGCCAGCAGTTTGGGACAGCTAAACTACGAGCAGTACTTC.

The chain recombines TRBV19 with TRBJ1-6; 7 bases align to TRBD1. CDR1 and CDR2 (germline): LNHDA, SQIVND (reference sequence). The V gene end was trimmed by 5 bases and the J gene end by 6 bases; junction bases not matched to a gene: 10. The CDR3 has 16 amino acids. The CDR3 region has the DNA TGTGCCAGTAGTCCCATCGACAGGGCCAGTAATTCACCCCTCCACTTT. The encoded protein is CASSPIDRASNSPLHF. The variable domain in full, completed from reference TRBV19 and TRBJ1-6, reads DGGITQSPKYLFRKEGQNVTLSCEQNLNHDAMYWYRQDPGQGLRLIYYSQIVNDFQKGDIAEGYSVSREKKESFPLTVTSAQKNPTAFYLCASSPIDRASNSPLHFGNGTRLTVT.

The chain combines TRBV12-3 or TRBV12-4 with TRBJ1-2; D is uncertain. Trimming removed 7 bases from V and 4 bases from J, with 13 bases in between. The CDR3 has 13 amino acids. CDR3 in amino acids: CASTPRASYGYTF. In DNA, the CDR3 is TGTGCCAGCACCCCGCGGGCCAGCTATGGCTACACCTTC.

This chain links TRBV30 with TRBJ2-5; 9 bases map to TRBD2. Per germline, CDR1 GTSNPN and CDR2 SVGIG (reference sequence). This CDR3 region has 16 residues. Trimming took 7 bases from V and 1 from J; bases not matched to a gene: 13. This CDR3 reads CASTPGLAGLQETQYF. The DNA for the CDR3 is TGTGCCTCCACCCCCGGCCTAGCGGGACTCCAAGAGACCCAGTACTTC.

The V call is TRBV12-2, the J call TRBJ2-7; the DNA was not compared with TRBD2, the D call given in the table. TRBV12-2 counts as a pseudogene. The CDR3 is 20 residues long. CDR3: CASRFVALPISGSLFYEQYF. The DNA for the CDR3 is TGTGCAAGTCGCTTCGTTGCGCTACCAATTAGCGGGAGCTTGTTCTACGAGCAGTACTTC.